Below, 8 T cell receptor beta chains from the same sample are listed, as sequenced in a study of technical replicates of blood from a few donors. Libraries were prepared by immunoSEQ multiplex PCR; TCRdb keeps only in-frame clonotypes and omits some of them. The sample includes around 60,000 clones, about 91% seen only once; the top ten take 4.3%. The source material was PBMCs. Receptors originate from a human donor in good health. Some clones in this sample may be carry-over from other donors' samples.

CDR3 region: CASSVGQGQSEQFF. CDR3 in DNA: TGTGCCAGCAGCGTAGGACAGGGACAAAGTGAGCAGTTCTTC. The chain uses TRBV9 and TRBJ2-1; 7 nucleotides match TRBD1. The germline gives CDR1 SGDLS, CDR2 YYNGEE. The CDR3 sequence is 14 residues long. Germline trimming cut 0 bases from V and 9 bases from J; bases unmatched to any gene: 6.

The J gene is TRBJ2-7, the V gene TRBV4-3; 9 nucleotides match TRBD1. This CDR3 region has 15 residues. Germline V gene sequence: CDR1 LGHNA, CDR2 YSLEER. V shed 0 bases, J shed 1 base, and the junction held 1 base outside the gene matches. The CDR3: CASSQDGTGSYEQYF. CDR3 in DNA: TGCGCCAGCAGCCAAGATGGGACAGGGTCCTACGAGCAGTACTTC.

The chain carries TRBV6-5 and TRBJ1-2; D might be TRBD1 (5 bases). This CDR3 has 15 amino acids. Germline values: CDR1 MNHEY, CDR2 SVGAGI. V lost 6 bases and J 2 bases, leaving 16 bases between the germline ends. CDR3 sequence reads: CASSPAGGTNYGYTF. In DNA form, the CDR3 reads TGTGCCAGCAGCCCGGCGGGGGGAACGAACTATGGCTACACCTTC.

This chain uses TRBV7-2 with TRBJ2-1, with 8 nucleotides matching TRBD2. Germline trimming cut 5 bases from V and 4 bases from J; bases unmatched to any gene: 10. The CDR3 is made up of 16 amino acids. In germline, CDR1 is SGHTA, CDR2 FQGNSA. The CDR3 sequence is CASSVYLAGPYNEQFF. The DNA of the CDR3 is TGTGCCAGCAGCGTATATTTAGCGGGGCCTTACAATGAGCAGTTCTTC.

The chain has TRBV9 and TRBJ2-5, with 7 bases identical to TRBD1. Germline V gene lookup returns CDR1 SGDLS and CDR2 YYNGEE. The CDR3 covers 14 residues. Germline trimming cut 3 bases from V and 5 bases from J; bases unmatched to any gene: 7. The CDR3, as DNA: TGTGCCAGCAGCGGAGAAGAGGGGGCCGAGACCCAGTACTTC. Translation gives CASSGEEGAETQYF.

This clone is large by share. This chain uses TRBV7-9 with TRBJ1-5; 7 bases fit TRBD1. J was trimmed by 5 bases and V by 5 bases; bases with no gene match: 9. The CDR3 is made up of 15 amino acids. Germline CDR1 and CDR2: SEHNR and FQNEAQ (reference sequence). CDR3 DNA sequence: TGTGCCAGCAGCCCCGTTACAGGGGTGGATCAGCCCCAGCATTTT. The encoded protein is CASSPVTGVDQPQHF.

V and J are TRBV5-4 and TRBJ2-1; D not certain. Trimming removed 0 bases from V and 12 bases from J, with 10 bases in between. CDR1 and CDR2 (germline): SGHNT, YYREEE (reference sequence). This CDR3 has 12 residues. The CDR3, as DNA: TGTGCCAGCAGCTTGGTCGTCGGTACGCAGTTCTTC. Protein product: CASSLVVGTQFF.

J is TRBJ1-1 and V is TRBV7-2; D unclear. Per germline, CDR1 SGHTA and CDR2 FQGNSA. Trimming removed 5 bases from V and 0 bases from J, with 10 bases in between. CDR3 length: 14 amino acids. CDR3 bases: TGTGCCAGCAGCATAGGACGGGTGAACACTGAAGCTTTCTTT. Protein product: CASSIGRVNTEAFF.